One sample yielded the 26 T cell receptor beta chains listed below, sequenced in a study of shared clonotypes between healthy human individuals. Some clones are missing from TCRdb's copy, which holds only in-frame ones; the method was immunoSEQ multiplex PCR. The top ten clones hold approximately 0.35% of a sample with roughly 2,500,000 clones, 90% to 95% of them seen once. Sequencing used naive CD4+ T cells from PBMCs. Subset denoted: CD45RA+ positively selected. Source of these receptors: a man between 18 and 29 years old in good health. Some clones in this sample may be carry-over from other donors' samples.

Notes on this clone: The same CDR3 can be traced to other DNA sequences in this sample. The CDR3 loop reads CASSLAGVNEKLFF. The DNA for the CDR3 is TGTGCCAGCAGCTTAGCGGGGGTTAATGAAAAACTGTTTTTT. The V and J genes are TRBV7-2 and TRBJ1-4, with D maybe TRBD1 (5 bases). The V gene's germline CDR1 is SGHTA and CDR2 FQGNSA. V lost 0 bases to trimming and J lost 4 bases, with 6 bases between them. The CDR3 has 14 residues.

The chain joins TRBV19 to TRBJ2-7; 10 bases are shared with TRBD1. The germline CDR1 and CDR2 sequences are LNHDA and SQIVND (reference sequence). Losses at the gene ends were 5 bases for V and 2 bases for J; bases not matched to a gene: 18. This CDR3 has 19 residues. The CDR3 is CASSQSRDRGFTFPYEQYF. In DNA, the CDR3 is TGTGCCAGTAGTCAGTCCCGGGACAGGGGCTTTACTTTTCCCTACGAGCAGTACTTC.

The V gene is TRBV27, the J gene TRBJ2-2, with D possibly TRBD2 on 5 matching bases. The germline gives CDR1 MNHEY, CDR2 SMNVEV (reference sequence). Trimming shortened V by 5 bases and J by 3 bases, and 16 bases separated the two germline ends. The CDR3 covers 16 residues. CDR3 sequence reads: CASSPLGGWDTGELFF. CDR3 coding DNA: TGTGCCAGCAGTCCCCTAGGAGGTTGGGACACCGGGGAGCTGTTTTTT.

This clone was observed a single time. The chain carries TRBV19 and TRBJ2-1; 16 bases agree with TRBD2. Germline V gene data show CDR1 as LNHDA and CDR2 as SQIVND (reference sequence). Unmatched junction bases numbered 7, after V lost 5 bases and J lost 6 bases. The CDR3 is 17 residues long. The CDR3 loop is CASSAPGLAGGLNEQFF. The CDR3 DNA is TGTGCCAGTAGTGCGCCGGGACTAGCGGGAGGGCTCAATGAGCAGTTCTTC.

The J gene is TRBJ1-1, the V gene TRBV9, with D unclear. This CDR3 is built from 14 residues. The germline V gene has CDR1 SGDLS and CDR2 YYNGEE. With 0 bases removed from V and 8 bases from J, the gap between germline ends came to 14 bases. CDR3 amino acids: CASSVDISGSEAFF. CDR3 coding DNA: TGTGCCAGCAGCGTAGATATTTCGGGCAGCGAAGCTTTCTTT.

Only one count was recorded for this clone. The CDR3 nucleotides read TGTGCCAGCAGCAAAGCCAGGACAGGGGGTCCAGATACGCAGTATTTT. Translating it yields CASSKARTGGPDTQYF. The chain recombines TRBV21-1 with TRBJ2-3; TRBD1 is the table's D call, not checked against the DNA. TRBV21-1 is listed as a pseudogene. This CDR3 is built from 16 residues.

The V call is TRBV7-9, the J call TRBJ2-1, with D perhaps TRBD1 (5 bases). CDR3 length: 13 residues. V was cut by 4 bases and J by 15 bases, with 19 bases left in between. From germline, CDR1 is SEHNR and CDR2 FQNEAQ (reference sequence). CDR3 nucleotides: TGTGCCAGCAGCTCCCTAACCGGCAGGGTGACGTTCTTC. This codes for CASSSLTGRVTFF.

The chain uses TRBV7-3 and TRBJ2-1, with 8 bases lining up with TRBD2. V shed 1 base and J 8 bases; nucleotides not matched to a gene: 13. Germline CDR1 reads SGHTA; CDR2 reads FQGTGA. The CDR3 has 17 residues. The CDR3 spells CASSLNGIGTSADEQFF. The CDR3 DNA reads TGTGCCAGCAGCTTAAACGGGATCGGGACTAGTGCGGATGAGCAGTTCTTC.

V is TRBV28 and J is TRBJ2-1; D possibly corresponds to TRBD2 (6 bases). The germline CDR1 and CDR2 sequences are MDHEN and SYDVKM. Trimming removed 4 bases at V and 0 bases at J, with 10 bases between. CDR3 length equals 15 residues. This CDR3 reads CASSWSGLSYNEQFF. CDR3 DNA: TGTGCCAGCAGTTGGAGCGGGCTCTCCTACAATGAGCAGTTCTTC.

With respect to this clone: Other nucleotide sequences from this sample produce the same CDR3. The chain uses TRBV28 and TRBJ1-3, with D unclear. CDR3 length equals 13 residues. Trimming removed 2 bases from V and 2 bases from J, with 4 bases in between. The germline V gene encodes CDR1 MDHEN and CDR2 SYDVKM. CDR3 sequence reads: CASSLQAGNTIYF. The CDR3 bases are TGTGCCAGCAGTTTACAGGCTGGAAACACCATATATTTT.

The rearrangement links TRBV2 to TRBJ2-5, with D perhaps being TRBD1 or TRBD2 (5 bases each). V lost 0 bases to trimming and J lost 7 bases, with 15 bases between them. The CDR3 is 15 amino acids. Germline V CDR1 and CDR2: SNHLY, FYNNEI. CDR3 nucleotide sequence: TGTGCCAGCAGTGAAGCGTCATGGGGGTATGGGACCCAGTACTTC. Translating gives CASSEASWGYGTQYF. Combining the CDR3 with reference TRBV2 and TRBJ2-5 gives the whole variable domain EPEVTQTPSHQVTQMGQEVILRCVPISNHLYFYWYRQILGQKVEFLVSFYNNEISEKSEIFDDQFSVERPDGSNFTLKIRSTKLEDSAMYFCASSEASWGYGTQYFGPGTRLLVL.

This chain connects TRBV6-1 to TRBJ2-5; D is unclear. Deletions cut 0 bases from V and 6 bases from J, with 23 bases between. The CDR3 totals 18 residues. Germline V lookup: CDR1 MNHNS, CDR2 SASEGT. The chain's CDR3 is CASSEASSDRLMLKTQYF. The CDR3 region has the DNA TGTGCCAGCAGTGAAGCTTCATCCGACCGGCTGATGTTAAAGACCCAGTACTTC.

This clone came up a few times. The sample carries other DNA sequences with the same CDR3. The rearrangement joins TRBV28 to TRBJ1-1; D call uncertain. CDR3 length: 12 amino acids. V lost 1 base and J lost 5, with 5 bases in between. Germline assignment: CDR1 MDHEN and CDR2 SYDVKM. CDR3 in amino acids: CASSLFGTEAFF. The CDR3 DNA reads TGTGCCAGCAGTTTATTCGGGACTGAAGCTTTCTTT.

This chain uses TRBV2 with TRBJ2-5, with D possibly matching TRBD1 (6 bases). The CDR3 covers 14 residues. CDR1 is SNHLY and CDR2 is FYNNEI in the germline V gene. V lost 6 bases and J lost 7, with 18 bases in between. Here the CDR3 reads CASRHWDTLPTQYF. The CDR3 bases are TGTGCCAGCAGACACTGGGACACCCTACCGACCCAGTACTTC. The full variable domain, rest sourced from reference TRBV2 and TRBJ2-5, is EPEVTQTPSHQVTQMGQEVILRCVPISNHLYFYWYRQILGQKVEFLVSFYNNEISEKSEIFDDQFSVERPDGSNFTLKIRSTKLEDSAMYFCASRHWDTLPTQYFGPGTRLLVL.

The table lists this clone with a count of one. The gene calls are TRBV6-6 and TRBJ1-1; 7 positions match TRBD1. This CDR3 contains 14 residues. Per germline, CDR1 MNHNY and CDR2 SVGAGI (reference sequence). The V segment lost 0 bases and the J segment 4 bases; nucleotides outside the gene matches: 2. The CDR3 is CASSYSRQGTEAFF. The CDR3 DNA reads as TGTGCCAGCAGTTACTCGAGACAGGGCACTGAAGCTTTCTTT.

The chain combines TRBV11-2 with TRBJ2-1; D may match TRBD1 or TRBD2 (5 bases each). Germline CDR1 reads SGHAT; CDR2 reads FQNNGV. V was pared by 4 bases and J by 4 bases, with 26 bases between. This CDR3 contains 19 residues. Here the CDR3 reads CASSSTGTDNKTPYNEQFF. The CDR3 bases are TGTGCCAGCAGCTCAACCGGGACGGACAATAAAACTCCTTACAATGAGCAGTTCTTC.

In DNA form, the CDR3 reads TGTGCCAGCAGTTCAGGGGAAGCGGGAAACACCATATATTTT. This gives the protein CASSSGEAGNTIYF. J is TRBJ1-3 and V is TRBV28; D is possibly TRBD1 (6 bases). This CDR3 region has 14 residues. The V end was cut by 4 bases, the J end by 4 bases, with 11 bases between. CDR1 and CDR2 from the germline V gene are MDHEN and SYDVKM. The full variable domain, rest sourced from reference TRBV28 and TRBJ1-3, is DVKVTQSSRYLVKRTGEKVFLECVQDMDHENMFWYRQDPGLGLRLIYFSYDVKMKEKGDIPEGYSVSREKKERFSLILESASTNQTSMYLCASSSGEAGNTIYFGEGSWLTVV.

This chain uses TRBV9 with TRBJ1-2; 7 bases are a match to TRBD1. The CDR3 consists of 16 residues. V gave up 0 bases and J gave up 3 bases; unmatched junction bases: 8. Germline CDR1 SGDLS, CDR2 YYNGEE. The CDR3 sequence is CASSVGPGQGDYGYTF. The CDR3 DNA follows: TGTGCCAGCAGCGTAGGCCCGGGCCAGGGGGACTATGGCTACACCTTC. Full variable domain (outside the CDR3, taken from reference TRBV9 and TRBJ1-2): DSGVTQTPKHLITATGQRVTLRCSPRSGDLSVYWYQQSLDQGLQFLIQYYNGEERAKGNILERFSAQQFPDLHSELNLSSLELGDSALYFCASSVGPGQGDYGYTFGSGTRLTVV.

This chain uses TRBV7-9 with TRBJ2-7; D is possibly TRBD2 (6 bases). The CDR3 consists of 14 residues. The germline V gene has CDR1 SEHNR and CDR2 FQNEAQ (reference sequence). Trimming took off 3 bases at V and 3 bases at J, with 12 bases between the two ends. The CDR3 reads CASSFPPGLYEQYF. The CDR3 DNA reads as TGTGCCAGCAGCTTCCCACCGGGACTCTACGAGCAGTACTTC.

The J gene is TRBJ1-2, the V gene TRBV2, with TRBD1 matching over 9 bases. Germline-derived CDR1 and CDR2 are SNHLY and FYNNEI. The CDR3 loop spans 15 amino acids. V was pared by 3 bases and J by 6 bases, with 8 bases of the junction left unmatched. The CDR3 sequence is CASSDSEGDRDGYTF. The CDR3 DNA reads TGTGCCAGCAGTGATTCGGAGGGGGACAGGGATGGCTACACCTTC.

In the case of this clone: Within the sample, other DNA sequences also encode this same CDR3. V usage is TRBV7-2 and J usage is TRBJ2-1, with 7 bases aligning to TRBD2. Germline values: CDR1 SGHTA, CDR2 FQGNSA. The CDR3 is 15 residues long. V gave up 3 bases and J gave up 1 base; unmatched junction bases: 3. The CDR3 loop is CASSLAGVSYNEQFF. The CDR3 bases are TGTGCCAGCAGCTTGGCGGGGGTTTCCTACAATGAGCAGTTCTTC.

The chain has TRBV7-7 and TRBJ2-5; the match to TRBD2 covers 7 bases. The CDR3 contains 14 residues. V dropped 5 bases and J dropped 5; count of bases not matched to a gene: 8. CDR1 is SSHAT, CDR2 FNYEAQ, per germline (reference sequence). The CDR3 DNA follows: TGTGCCAGCAGCCCACGGACTAGTCGGGAGACCCAGTACTTC. It codes for CASSPRTSRETQYF.

The chain joins TRBV6-6 to TRBJ1-4; D might be TRBD1 (5 bases). Trimming took 6 bases from V and 8 from J, leaving 13 bases between them. The CDR3 contains 13 residues. Germline loops: CDR1 MNHNY, CDR2 SVGAGI (reference sequence). The CDR3 nucleotides read TGTGCCAGCAGCCCACGGGGGGTGGAAAAACTGTTTTTT. Translation: CASSPRGVEKLFF.

The gene calls are TRBV30 and TRBJ1-2; unclear D gene. CDR3 size: 13 residues. Germline lookup yields CDR1 GTSNPN and CDR2 SVGIG (reference sequence). V lost 0 bases and J lost 5, with 10 bases in between. Here the CDR3 reads CAWSVLQKYGYTF. The CDR3, as DNA: TGTGCCTGGAGTGTTCTACAGAAATATGGCTACACCTTC.

The CDR3: CASSIGGSLAKNIQYF. The CDR3 DNA sequence: TGTGCCAGTAGTATTGGTGGATCCCTAGCCAAAAACATTCAGTACTTC. This chain connects TRBV19 to TRBJ2-4; D not resolved. V gave up 3 bases and J gave up 0 bases, with 12 bases separating them. The CDR3 has 16 residues. CDR1 LNHDA and CDR2 SQIVND come from the germline V gene (reference sequence).

This sequence joins TRBV28 and TRBJ2-3; D unresolved. CDR1 MDHEN and CDR2 SYDVKM come from the germline V gene. The germline V and J ends were trimmed by 6 bases and 2 bases, with 18 bases remaining between them. The CDR3 is made up of 16 amino acids. The CDR3 reads CASSGSRPLATDTQYF. In DNA form, the CDR3 reads TGTGCCAGCAGCGGCAGCCGACCTCTCGCCACAGATACGCAGTATTTT.